The 30 T cell receptor beta chains below all came from one sample that was sequenced in a study of blood T cell repertoires in COVID-19. Some clones are missing from TCRdb's copy, which holds only in-frame ones; the method was immunoSEQ multiplex PCR. The table lists about 32,000 clones, 90% to 95% of them singletons. The sequenced material came from peripheral blood. These receptor sequences come from a male donor with active COVID-19.

The chain combines TRBV20-1 with TRBJ2-1, with 7 bases fitting TRBD2. CDR1 and CDR2 from the germline V gene are DFQATT and SNEGSKA (reference sequence). The trim removed 3 bases at V and 4 bases at J, leaving 9 bases unmatched. This CDR3 has 15 residues. The CDR3 loop reads CSASWRGKMYNEQFF. The CDR3 nucleotides read TGCAGTGCTAGTTGGCGGGGGAAGATGTACAATGAGCAGTTCTTC.

V and J are TRBV19 and TRBJ1-3; 10 nucleotides match TRBD1. The CDR3 covers 14 residues. Germline lookup yields CDR1 LNHDA and CDR2 SQIVND (reference sequence). Trimming at V came to 8 bases and at J to 0 bases, leaving 1 base not matched to a gene. DNA of the CDR3: TGTGCCAGTGGGGACAGGGGCTCTGGAAACACCATATATTTT. Its translation: CASGDRGSGNTIYF.

This chain connects TRBV7-2 to TRBJ2-5, with 10 bases aligning to TRBD2. V trimming: 6 bases; J trimming: 2 bases; junction bases outside the gene matches: 3. The CDR3 spans 14 residues. Germline V lookup: CDR1 SGHTA, CDR2 FQGNSA. The CDR3 DNA reads as TGTGCCAGCAGTCCGGGACTAGCGCAAGAGACCCAGTACTTC. It codes for CASSPGLAQETQYF.

J is TRBJ1-2 and V is TRBV5-8; unclear D gene. The CDR3 covers 11 residues. Germline CDR1 reads SGHTS; CDR2 reads YDEGEE. V lost 4 bases, J lost 5 bases, and 6 bases lay in between. CDR3 loop: CASSLNYGYTF. CDR3 DNA sequence: TGTGCCAGCAGCCTAAATTATGGCTACACCTTC.

The gene calls are TRBV28 and TRBJ2-5; TRBD1 agrees at 9 bases. This CDR3 contains 15 residues. From germline, CDR1 is MDHEN and CDR2 SYDVKM. V shed 5 bases and J 5 bases; nucleotides not matched to a gene: 9. The CDR3 DNA reads TGTGCCAGCAGTAAACAGGGGGCCGGTGGGGAGACCCAGTACTTC. This sequence encodes CASSKQGAGGETQYF.

The chain uses TRBV15 and TRBJ1-5, with 8 nucleotides matching TRBD1. The J segment lost 7 bases and the V segment lost 3 bases, leaving 8 bases of the junction unmatched. CDR3 length: 15 amino acids. The germline CDR1 and CDR2 sequences are LNHNV and YYDKDF (reference sequence). CDR3 residues: CATSSLGQGGQPQHF. The CDR3 DNA reads TGTGCCACCAGCAGTCTCGGACAGGGTGGACAGCCCCAGCATTTT.

This clone was recorded once. The rearrangement joins TRBV14 to TRBJ1-1; D unclear. From germline, CDR1 is SGHDN and CDR2 FVKESK. This CDR3 has 13 amino acids. V shed 2 bases and J shed 0 bases, with 4 bases lying between them. The CDR3 sequence is CASSQNMNTEAFF. The CDR3 coding sequence is TGTGCCAGCAGCCAAAACATGAACACTGAAGCTTTCTTT.

This clone was seen only once. V usage is TRBV11-3 and J usage is TRBJ2-7, with TRBD1 matching over 9 bases. V was pared by 5 bases and J by 1 base, with 3 bases of the junction left unmatched. Germline V gene data show CDR1 as SGHNT and CDR2 as YENEEA. This CDR3 contains 14 residues. The CDR3 here is CASSLQGASYEQYF. The CDR3 nucleotides read TGTGCCAGCAGCCTACAGGGGGCTTCCTACGAGCAGTACTTC.

This clone was seen only once. The J gene is TRBJ1-1, the V gene TRBV6-6, with 9 positions matching TRBD1. CDR3 length: 16 amino acids. CDR1 MNHNY and CDR2 SVGAGI come from the germline V gene (reference sequence). With 2 bases clipped from V and 1 base from J, the junction kept 5 bases outside the gene matches. The CDR3 DNA follows: TGTGCCAGCAGTTACCGGGACAGGGAGGGGAACACTGAAGCTTTCTTT. It specifies CASSYRDREGNTEAFF.

The chain recombines TRBV19 with TRBJ1-6; D is perhaps TRBD1 (5 bases). V was trimmed by 5 bases and J by 7 bases, leaving 12 bases between them. The CDR3 covers 14 residues. CDR1 LNHDA and CDR2 SQIVND come from the germline V gene (reference sequence). This CDR3 is CASSSASGNSPLHF. CDR3 bases: TGTGCCAGTAGTTCGGCTTCAGGGAATTCACCCCTCCACTTT.

The V call is TRBV7-9, the J call TRBJ1-3; maybe TRBD1 (5 bases). The CDR3 is 15 residues long. Germline assignment: CDR1 SEHNR and CDR2 FQNEAQ (reference sequence). V lost 4 bases to trimming and J lost 4 bases, with 14 bases between them. CDR3 DNA: TGTGCCAGCAGCTCCCAGACAGTCGTGGGAAACACCATATATTTT. The encoded protein is CASSSQTVVGNTIYF. Looking up the rest from reference TRBV7-9 and TRBJ1-3 gives the full variable domain: DTGVSQNPRHKITKRGQNVTFRCDPISEHNRLYWYRQTLGQGPEFLTYFQNEAQLEKSRLLSDRFSAERPKGSFSTLEIQRTEQGDSAMYLCASSSQTVVGNTIYFGEGSWLTVV.

The V call is TRBV7-2, the J call TRBJ1-2; a weak D match, TRBD1 (5 bases). Germline-derived CDR1 and CDR2 are SGHTA and FQGNSA. The length of the CDR3 is 14 residues. V dropped 3 bases and J dropped 8 bases, with 16 bases sitting between them. The CDR3 here is CASSFGRDGGGYTF. CDR3 sequence (DNA): TGTGCCAGCAGCTTTGGGAGGGACGGCGGAGGCTACACCTTC.

As to this clone: The junction departs from the called germline gene at one end, perhaps through a read error. CDR3 protein: CARSLGGGRGLSYEQYF. In DNA form, the CDR3 reads TGCGCCCGCAGCTTGGGGGGCGGCAGGGGGCTATCCTACGAGCAGTACTTC. This chain connects TRBV5-1 to TRBJ2-7, with 8 positions matching TRBD1. The CDR3 has 17 residues. CDR1 SGHRS and CDR2 YFSETQ come from the germline V gene.

The chain joins TRBV5-5 to TRBJ1-2; tentatively, D is TRBD1 (6 bases). Germline CDR1 SGHKS, CDR2 YYEKEE (reference sequence). V lost 6 bases and J lost 4, with 16 bases in between. This CDR3 is 14 amino acids long. The CDR3 is CASTVDPGAYGYTF. The CDR3 DNA reads as TGTGCCAGCACCGTCGACCCAGGGGCCTATGGCTACACCTTC.

V is TRBV6-5 and J is TRBJ2-7; D is unresolved. Between the trimmed V and J ends, which lost 0 bases and 0 bases, there was a span of 3 bases. CDR1 and CDR2 from the germline V gene are MNHEY and SVGAGI. The CDR3 runs to 13 residues. The CDR3 sequence: CASSYSSSYEQYF. CDR3 in DNA: TGTGCCAGCAGTTACTCGAGCTCCTACGAGCAGTACTTC.

The gene calls are TRBV19 and TRBJ2-2; D possibly corresponds to TRBD1 (6 bases). The CDR3 has 14 amino acids. Trimming pared 6 bases from V and 0 bases from J, leaving 8 bases between. Germline CDR1 and CDR2: LNHDA and SQIVND (reference sequence). CDR3 sequence: CASRDRTNTGELFF. As DNA, the CDR3 is TGTGCCAGTAGGGACAGAACGAACACCGGGGAGCTGTTTTTT. Full variable domain (remainder filled in from reference TRBV19 and TRBJ2-2): DGGITQSPKYLFRKEGQNVTLSCEQNLNHDAMYWYRQDPGQGLRLIYYSQIVNDFQKGDIAEGYSVSREKKESFPLTVTSAQKNPTAFYLCASRDRTNTGELFFGEGSRLTVL.

The J gene is TRBJ1-1, the V gene TRBV5-1; D may be TRBD1 (6 bases). Germline values: CDR1 SGHRS, CDR2 YFSETQ. Trimming removed 6 bases from V and 4 bases from J, with 16 bases in between. The CDR3 contains 14 residues. DNA for the CDR3: TGCGCCAGCACCGAGGGGGGGCTAGGCACTGAAGCTTTCTTT. This sequence encodes CASTEGGLGTEAFF.

This clone was detected only once. The V and J genes are TRBV5-1 and TRBJ2-3; TRBD1 is a possible D gene (6 bases). The CDR3 has 16 residues. CDR1 is SGHRS, CDR2 YFSETQ, per germline. Trimming pared 3 bases from V and 0 bases from J, leaving 14 bases between. In nucleotides, the CDR3 is TGCGCCAGCAGCTGGCAACAGGGATCTAGCACAGATACGCAGTATTTT. Its translation is CASSWQQGSSTDTQYF.

V usage is TRBV9 and J usage is TRBJ1-5; TRBD1 might be the D (6 bases). The CDR3 runs 17 residues. Germline V gives CDR1 SGDLS, CDR2 YYNGEE. Trimming left V 4 bases short and J 0 bases short, with 17 bases between. The CDR3 loop is CASSSPRGSSSNQPQHF. CDR3 coding DNA: TGTGCCAGCAGCTCCCCTAGGGGGAGTAGTAGCAATCAGCCCCAGCATTTT.

This chain links TRBV7-3 with TRBJ1-1; 7 nucleotides align to TRBD1. V lost 4 bases and J lost 3; bases outside the gene matches: 17. Germline-derived CDR1 and CDR2 are SGHTA and FQGTGA. The CDR3 extends over 18 amino acids. In nucleotides, the CDR3 is TGTGCCAGCAGCTCTAAAGCTTTAACAGGGGCCGGGGACACTGAAGCTTTCTTT. Translating it yields CASSSKALTGAGDTEAFF. The full variable domain, rest sourced from reference TRBV7-3 and TRBJ1-1, is GAGVSQTPSNKVTEKGKYVELRCDPISGHTALYWYRQSLGQGPEFLIYFQGTGAADDSGLPNDRFFAVRPEGSVSTLKIQRTERGDSAVYLCASSSKALTGAGDTEAFFGQGTRLTVV.

This chain joins TRBV2 and TRBJ2-7, with 8 bases aligning to TRBD2. The CDR3 spans 13 residues. CDR1 SNHLY and CDR2 FYNNEI come from the germline V gene. V trimming: 4 bases; J trimming: 5 bases; junction bases outside the gene matches: 4. The CDR3 region is CASSAETSDEQYF. The CDR3 DNA reads TGTGCCAGCAGTGCAGAGACTAGCGACGAGCAGTACTTC.

Written as DNA, the CDR3 is TGTGCCAGCTCACTCTACTCCGGGACAGGGGAAAGGGTCACTGAAGCTTTCTTT. Amino acid sequence: CASSLYSGTGERVTEAFF. The chain has TRBV18 and TRBJ1-1; 10 bases match TRBD1. The V gene end was trimmed by 4 bases and the J gene end by 4 bases; junction bases not matched to a gene: 15. The CDR3 is made up of 18 amino acids. Germline assignment: CDR1 KGHSH and CDR2 LQKENI.

The gene calls are TRBV7-9 and TRBJ1-5; D gene uncertain. V dropped 1 base and J dropped 7 bases, with 8 bases sitting between them. The CDR3 sequence is 13 residues long. The germline V gene encodes CDR1 SEHNR and CDR2 FQNEAQ (reference sequence). CDR3 in DNA: TGTGCCAGCAGCTTAGACTCTTTCCAGCCCCAGCATTTT. This gives the protein CASSLDSFQPQHF.

This chain connects TRBV4-2 to TRBJ1-4, with 8 nucleotides matching TRBD1. After removal of 1 base from V and 8 bases from J, the junction contained 6 bases not matched to a gene. CDR1 and CDR2 from the germline V gene are LGHNA and YNFKEQ. The CDR3 has 15 residues. The CDR3 protein is CASSQVGQGIEKLFF. CDR3 sequence (DNA): TGTGCCAGCAGCCAAGTTGGACAGGGTATCGAAAAACTGTTTTTT.

The rearrangement joins TRBV2 to TRBJ1-5, with 7 nucleotides matching TRBD1. Trimming at V came to 7 bases and at J to 9 bases, leaving 9 bases not matched to a gene. Germline V gives CDR1 SNHLY, CDR2 FYNNEI. The CDR3 length is 13 residues. CDR3 DNA: TGTGCCAGCAACCGGGACAGCCAGTCGCCCCAGCATTTT. Protein: CASNRDSQSPQHF.

This chain uses TRBV5-4 with TRBJ1-2, with a possible D match to TRBD1 (6 bases). The germline gives CDR1 SGHNT, CDR2 YYREEE (reference sequence). CDR3 size: 15 residues. V shed 1 base and J shed 4 bases, with 14 bases lying between them. CDR3 protein: CASSLWSGDSYGYTF. CDR3 DNA: TGTGCCAGCAGCTTGTGGTCAGGGGATAGCTATGGCTACACCTTC.

V gene TRBV30 combines with J gene TRBJ2-5; 10 positions agree with TRBD1. The CDR3 contains 14 residues. J gave up 5 bases and V 2 bases, and 5 bases lay outside the gene matches. Germline-derived CDR1 and CDR2 are GTSNPN and SVGIG (reference sequence). CDR3 region: CAWSRQGAGETQYF. Written as DNA, the CDR3 is TGTGCCTGGAGTCGACAGGGGGCGGGCGAGACCCAGTACTTC.

This clone came up once. The rearrangement links TRBV2 to TRBJ2-4, with TRBD1 matching over 7 bases. The V gene's germline CDR1 is SNHLY and CDR2 FYNNEI. With 7 bases clipped from V and 0 bases from J, the junction kept 18 bases outside the gene matches. This CDR3 is 19 amino acids long. CDR3 region: CASKGIRTGETLAKNIQYF. The CDR3 coding sequence is TGTGCCAGCAAGGGAATTCGGACAGGAGAAACACTAGCCAAAAACATTCAGTACTTC.

This chain uses TRBV7-9 with TRBJ2-7; 9 bases line up with TRBD1. Per germline, CDR1 SEHNR and CDR2 FQNEAQ (reference sequence). The ends lost 4 bases at V and 5 bases at J; junction bases unmatched: 3. This CDR3 is built from 13 residues. The CDR3 bases are TGTGCCAGCAGCTCCGGGACAGGGAACGAGCAGTACTTC. Protein sequence: CASSSGTGNEQYF.

The chain has TRBV4-3 and TRBJ1-2; maybe TRBD1 (5 bases). Between the trimmed V and J ends, which lost 0 bases and 4 bases, there was a span of 12 bases. Germline CDR1 LGHNA, CDR2 YSLEER. The length of the CDR3 is 15 residues. This chain's CDR3 is CASSQDSGGAYGYTF. As DNA, the CDR3 is TGCGCCAGCAGCCAAGATTCGGGAGGGGCCTATGGCTACACCTTC.